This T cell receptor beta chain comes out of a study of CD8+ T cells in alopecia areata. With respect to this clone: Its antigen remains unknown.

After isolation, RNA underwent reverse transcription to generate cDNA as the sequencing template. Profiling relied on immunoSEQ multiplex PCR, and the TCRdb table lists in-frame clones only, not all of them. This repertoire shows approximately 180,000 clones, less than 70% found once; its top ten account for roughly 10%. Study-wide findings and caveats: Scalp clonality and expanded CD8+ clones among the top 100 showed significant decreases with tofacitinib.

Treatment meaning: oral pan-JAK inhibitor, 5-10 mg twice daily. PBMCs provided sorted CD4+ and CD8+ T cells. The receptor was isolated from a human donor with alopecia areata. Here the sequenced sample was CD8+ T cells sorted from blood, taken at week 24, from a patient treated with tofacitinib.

DNA for the CDR3: TGTGCCTCAGTCTTTCAGTATGGCTACACCTTC. It is translated as CASVFQYGYTF. The chain links TRBV30 to TRBJ1-2; no reliable D call. The CDR3 contains 11 residues. V was pared by 7 bases and J by 5 bases, with 11 bases between. CDR1 is GTSNPN and CDR2 is SVGIG in the germline V gene (reference sequence).